This passage covers 20 T cell receptor beta chains from one sample sequenced in a study of blood T cell repertoires in COVID-19. Sequencing was performed with immunoSEQ multiplex PCR; in TCRdb, only in-frame clones are kept and a portion is missing. Altogether 150,000 to 200,000 clones are present, around four fifths being singletons, with the ten largest covering around 13%. Sequencing was done on a sample of peripheral blood. The receptors were gathered from a woman between 65 and 79 years old with COVID-19, enrolled during active disease.

V usage is TRBV24-1 and J usage is TRBJ2-1; 8 nucleotides match TRBD1. V dropped 3 bases and J dropped 6; count of bases not matched to a gene: 3. The CDR3 has 14 residues. CDR1 is KGHDR, CDR2 SFDVKD, per germline. The CDR3 DNA follows: TGTGCCACCAGTGATCCAGACAGGGGCAATGAGCAGTTCTTC. The encoded protein is CATSDPDRGNEQFF.

A single count supports this clone. V usage is TRBV11-2 and J usage is TRBJ1-5; D is undetermined. Trimming stripped 2 bases from V and 5 bases from J, with 7 bases between. This CDR3 has 13 amino acids. CDR1 and CDR2 from the germline V gene are SGHAT and FQNNGV. The CDR3 DNA follows: TGTGCCAGCAGCTTATCTGTCGATCAGCCCCAGCATTTT. Its translation is CASSLSVDQPQHF. The entire variable domain, with the rest obtained from reference TRBV11-2 and TRBJ1-5, is as follows: EAGVAQSPRYKIIEKRQSVAFWCNPISGHATLYWYQQILGQGPKLLIQFQNNGVVDDSQLPKDRFSAERLKGVDSTLKIQPAKLEDSAVYLCASSLSVDQPQHFGDGTRLSIL.

The chain uses TRBV6-5 and TRBJ2-3; a weak D match, TRBD1 (5 bases). The germline CDR1 and CDR2 sequences are MNHEY and SVGAGI. The CDR3 covers 14 residues. Trimming removed 8 bases from V and 3 bases from J, with 15 bases in between. This CDR3 is CASDFQGVTDTQYF. CDR3 DNA sequence: TGTGCCAGCGACTTCCAGGGCGTGACAGATACGCAGTATTTT.

J is TRBJ1-2 and V is TRBV18, with 7 bases that match TRBD1. V shed 6 bases, J shed 7 bases, and the junction held 5 bases outside the gene matches. Germline V gene lookup returns CDR1 KGHSH and CDR2 LQKENI. The CDR3 length is 12 residues. The CDR3 spells CASSTGEPGYTF. CDR3 nucleotide sequence: TGTGCCAGCTCCACAGGGGAGCCTGGCTACACCTTC.

V is TRBV5-8 and J is TRBJ1-2; perhaps TRBD1 as D (5 bases). V shed 0 bases and J shed 3 bases, with 12 bases lying between them. The CDR3 is made up of 15 amino acids. Per the germline V gene, CDR1 is SGHTS and CDR2 is YDEGEE. The CDR3 protein is CASSLVQGRDYGYTF. CDR3 nucleotide sequence: TGTGCCAGCAGCTTGGTGCAGGGTAGGGACTATGGCTACACCTTC.

J is TRBJ1-5 and V is TRBV6-1; 8 bases align to TRBD1. In germline, CDR1 is MNHNS, CDR2 SASEGT. This CDR3 has 17 residues. The V gene end was trimmed by 4 bases and the J gene end by 5 bases; junction bases not matched to a gene: 13. The CDR3 region is CASSGPTNLRGHQPQHF. The CDR3 DNA follows: TGTGCCAGCAGTGGACCGACTAATCTCAGGGGGCATCAGCCCCAGCATTTT.

The V and J genes are TRBV30 and TRBJ2-5, with 11 bases lining up with TRBD2. Germline V gives CDR1 GTSNPN, CDR2 SVGIG (reference sequence). Unmatched junction bases numbered 17, after V lost 1 base and J lost 4 bases. This CDR3 region has 19 residues. The CDR3: CAWSEQGTASGRWRETQYF. The CDR3 DNA sequence: TGTGCCTGGAGTGAGCAGGGCACGGCTAGCGGGAGGTGGAGAGAGACCCAGTACTTC.

This chain uses TRBV19 with TRBJ1-1, with D perhaps matching TRBD1 (6 bases). Deletions cut 0 bases from V and 7 bases from J, with 12 bases between. The germline V gene encodes CDR1 LNHDA and CDR2 SQIVND (reference sequence). The CDR3 is made up of 14 amino acids. CDR3 residues: CASSIDRGTREAFF. The CDR3 bases are TGTGCCAGTAGTATAGATCGAGGGACACGTGAAGCTTTCTTT.

This rearrangement joins TRBV5-1 to TRBJ2-3; 8 bases map to TRBD2. Germline V gene sequence: CDR1 SGHRS, CDR2 YFSETQ. The CDR3 contains 17 residues. V trimming: 2 bases; J trimming: 3 bases; junction bases outside the gene matches: 11. The CDR3 loop reads CASSFITAGESTDTQYF. The CDR3 DNA reads as TGCGCCAGCAGCTTTATTACAGCGGGAGAATCGACAGATACGCAGTATTTT.

V usage is TRBV3-1 (or the pseudogene TRBV3-2) and J usage is TRBJ1-3; the D is unclear. V lost 0 bases and J 3 bases, leaving 9 bases between the germline ends. Germline CDR1 and CDR2: LGHDT and YNNKEL (reference sequence). The CDR3 totals 15 residues. CDR3 sequence reads: CASSQDSLGGNTIYF. The CDR3 DNA reads TGTGCCAGCAGCCAAGACAGCCTAGGTGGAAACACCATATATTTT.

The chain links TRBV29-1 to TRBJ2-7; 10 nucleotides match TRBD2. The CDR3 extends over 13 amino acids. Germline V lookup: CDR1 SQVTM, CDR2 ANQGSEA. V lost 5 bases and J lost 2; bases outside the gene matches: 3. The CDR3 DNA reads as TGCAGCGTTCGAGCGGGAGGGCCCTACGAGCAGTACTTC. The encoded protein is CSVRAGGPYEQYF.

This clone appeared a single time. This sequence joins TRBV2 and TRBJ1-1; D gene unclear. The V and J ends lost 4 bases and 7 bases respectively, with 19 bases between them. Germline lookup yields CDR1 SNHLY and CDR2 FYNNEI. The CDR3 contains 15 residues. This CDR3 reads CASSVGGWISGEAFF. CDR3 in DNA: TGTGCCAGCAGTGTAGGCGGGTGGATATCCGGTGAAGCTTTCTTT.

The chain employs TRBV28 and TRBJ2-7, with 9 bases matching TRBD1. The CDR3 has 15 amino acids. Germline V lookup: CDR1 MDHEN, CDR2 SYDVKM. V shed 3 bases, J shed 3 bases, and the junction held 6 bases outside the gene matches. The CDR3 sequence: CASSFLTGQGYEQYF. The CDR3 coding sequence is TGTGCCAGCAGTTTTCTCACGGGACAGGGCTACGAGCAGTACTTC. Together with reference TRBV28 and TRBJ2-7, the CDR3 gives the full variable domain: DVKVTQSSRYLVKRTGEKVFLECVQDMDHENMFWYRQDPGLGLRLIYFSYDVKMKEKGDIPEGYSVSREKKERFSLILESASTNQTSMYLCASSFLTGQGYEQYFGPGTRLTVT.

This chain joins TRBV28 and TRBJ2-7, with 10 positions matching TRBD1. There are 14 residues in the CDR3. The J segment lost 2 bases and the V segment lost 3 bases, leaving 1 base of the junction unmatched. Per germline, CDR1 MDHEN and CDR2 SYDVKM. CDR3 protein: CASSLGTGAYEQYV. The DNA of the CDR3 is TGTGCCAGCAGTTTGGGGACAGGGGCCTACGAGCAGTACGTC.

V and J are TRBV2 and TRBJ2-5; 8 nucleotides align to TRBD2. V shed 11 bases, J shed 4 bases, and the junction held 18 bases outside the gene matches. CDR3 size: 16 residues. CDR1 is SNHLY, CDR2 FYNNEI, per germline. CDR3 DNA: TGTGCCCGCCGGAGGTGTGGGCGGGAGGTCCCAGAGACCCAGTACTTC. Encoded protein: CARRRCGREVPETQYF.

The chain combines TRBV5-1 with TRBJ2-1, with 11 bases matching TRBD1. Trimming cost V 4 bases and J 7 bases; bases outside gene matches: 7. Germline values: CDR1 SGHRS, CDR2 YFSETQ. This CDR3 comprises 15 residues. The CDR3 region is CASSRGGTGGNEQFF. The CDR3 region has the DNA TGCGCCAGCAGCCGGGGAGGGACAGGGGGGAATGAGCAGTTCTTC.

This rearrangement joins TRBV18 to TRBJ1-2, with a possible D match to TRBD1 (6 bases). Between the trimmed V and J ends, which lost 3 bases and 3 bases, there was a span of 11 bases. CDR1 and CDR2 from the germline V gene are KGHSH and LQKENI. The CDR3 loop spans 14 amino acids. The CDR3 loop reads CASSPFRGDYGYTF. CDR3 in DNA: TGTGCCAGCTCACCGTTCAGGGGCGACTATGGCTACACCTTC.

The chain joins TRBV18 to TRBJ2-7; no clear D. Germline CDR1 is KGHSH and CDR2 is LQKENI. This CDR3 has 13 amino acids. Trimming took off 4 bases at V and 7 bases at J, with 14 bases between the two ends. DNA of the CDR3: TGTGCCAGCTCACTTTATTTTAATTCGGAGCAGTACGTC. This codes for CASSLYFNSEQYV.

The V call is TRBV18, the J call TRBJ2-7; the D gene is possibly TRBD2 (6 bases). This CDR3 is built from 14 residues. Trimming took 4 bases from V and 6 from J, leaving 16 bases between them. Germline assignment: CDR1 KGHSH and CDR2 LQKENI. DNA of the CDR3: TGTGCCAGCTCACTGTACACGGGAGACGCCGAGCAGTACTTC. It is translated as CASSLYTGDAEQYF.

The chain carries TRBV28 and TRBJ1-5; D is unresolved. This CDR3 is 15 amino acids long. CDR1 is MDHEN, CDR2 SYDVKM, per germline. Trimming cost V 2 bases and J 0 bases, with 8 bases left between them. The CDR3 reads CASSLGDHSNQPQHF. CDR3 nucleotides: TGTGCCAGCAGTTTAGGAGATCATAGCAATCAGCCCCAGCATTTT.